Listed below are T cell receptor beta chains from one sample, sequenced in a study of T cell changes during pregnancy in multiple sclerosis. Profiling relied on immunoSEQ multiplex PCR, and the TCRdb table lists in-frame clones only, not all of them. The sample contains approximately 30,000 clones, approximately 86% of which appear only once. The sequencing here drew on CD8+ T cells from peripheral blood mononuclear cells, taken in the first trimester of pregnancy. The receptors here all came from a female donor with multiple sclerosis, enrolled in a pregnancy study. The conserved cysteine and the conserved F or W are not part of the CDR3 here. Clone size appears in some rows only: once, few, many, or a class for an expanded clone.

.,TRBV4-3,TRBJ2-7,ASSQARTGPGEQY
.,TRBV4-3,TRBJ1-1,ASSQGSGPTEAF
.,TRBV7-3,TRBJ2-1,ASSPRLAGGPGADEQF
.,TRBV4-1,TRBJ2-5,ASSQDLTFGETQY
.,TRBV5-5,TRBJ1-1,ASSLTDRNTEAF
.,TRBV19,TRBJ2-1,ASSIDPSYNEQF
medium-sized,TRBV28,TRBJ1-3,ASSLLLRGTGGPGNTIY
.,TRBV5-6,TRBJ1-1,ASSLRTGELNTEAF
.,TRBV29-1,TRBJ1-1,SGRPGQGPQGTEAF
.,TRBV19,TRBJ2-1,ASSIVPGAYNEQF